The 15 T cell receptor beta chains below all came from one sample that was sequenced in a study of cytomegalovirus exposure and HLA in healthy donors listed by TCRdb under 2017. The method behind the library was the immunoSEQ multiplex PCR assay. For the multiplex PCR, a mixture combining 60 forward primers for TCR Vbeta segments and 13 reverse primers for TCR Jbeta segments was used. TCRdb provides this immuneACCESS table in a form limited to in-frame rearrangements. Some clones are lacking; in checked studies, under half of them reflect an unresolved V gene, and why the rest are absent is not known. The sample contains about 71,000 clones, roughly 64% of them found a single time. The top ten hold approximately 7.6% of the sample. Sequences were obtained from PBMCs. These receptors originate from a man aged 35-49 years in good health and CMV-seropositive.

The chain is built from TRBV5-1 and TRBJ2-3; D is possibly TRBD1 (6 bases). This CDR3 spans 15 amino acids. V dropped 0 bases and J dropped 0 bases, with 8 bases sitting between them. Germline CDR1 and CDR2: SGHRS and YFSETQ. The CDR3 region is CASSLAGTSTDTQYF. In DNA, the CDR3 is TGCGCCAGCAGCTTGGCGGGGACAAGCACAGATACGCAGTATTTT.

The CDR3 DNA is TGTGCCAGCTCACGGGGGCCCGAAAGTTTGCGTCAGCCCCAGCATTTT. Its protein is CASSRGPESLRQPQHF. The J gene is TRBJ1-5, the V gene TRBV18, with a tentative D call TRBD1 (6 bases). Germline V lookup: CDR1 KGHSH, CDR2 LQKENI. The CDR3 spans 16 residues. V shed 4 bases and J shed 6 bases, with 19 bases lying between them.

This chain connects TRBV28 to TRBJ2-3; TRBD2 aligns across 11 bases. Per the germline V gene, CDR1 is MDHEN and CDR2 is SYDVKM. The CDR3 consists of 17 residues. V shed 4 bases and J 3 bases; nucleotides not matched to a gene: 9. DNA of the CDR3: TGTGCCAGCAGTTCTCCACTAGCGGGAGAGGTTACAGATACGCAGTATTTT. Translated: CASSSPLAGEVTDTQYF.

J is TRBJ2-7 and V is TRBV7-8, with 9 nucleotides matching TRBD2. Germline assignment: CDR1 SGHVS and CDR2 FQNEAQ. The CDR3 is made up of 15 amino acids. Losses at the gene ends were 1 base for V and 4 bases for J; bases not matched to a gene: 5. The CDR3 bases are TGTGCCAGCAGCTTAGAGAGGGCGGGAGGGTACGAGCAGTACTTC. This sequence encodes CASSLERAGGYEQYF.

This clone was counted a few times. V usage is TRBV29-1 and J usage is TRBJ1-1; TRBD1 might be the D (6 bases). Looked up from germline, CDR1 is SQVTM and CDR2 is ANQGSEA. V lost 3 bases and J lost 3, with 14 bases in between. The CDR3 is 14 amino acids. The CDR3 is CSVDRGGGDTEAFF. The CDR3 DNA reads TGCAGCGTTGACCGAGGGGGAGGGGACACTGAAGCTTTCTTT.

As DNA, the CDR3 is TGTGCCAGCAGTATACAGGGGGCCACAGATACGCAGTATTTT. Residues: CASSIQGATDTQYF. V and J are TRBV2 and TRBJ2-3; 9 bases agree with TRBD1. Germline lookup yields CDR1 SNHLY and CDR2 FYNNEI. Trimming took 5 bases from V and 2 from J; bases not matched to a gene: 2. This CDR3 has 14 residues.

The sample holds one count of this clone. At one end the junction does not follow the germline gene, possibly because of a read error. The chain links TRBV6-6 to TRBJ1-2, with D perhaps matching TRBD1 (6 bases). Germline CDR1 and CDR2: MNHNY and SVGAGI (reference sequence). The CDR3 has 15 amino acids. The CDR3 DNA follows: TGTGCCAGCAGTGATAACAGGGTTACCCTCTATGACTACACCTTC. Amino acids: CASSDNRVTLYDYTF.

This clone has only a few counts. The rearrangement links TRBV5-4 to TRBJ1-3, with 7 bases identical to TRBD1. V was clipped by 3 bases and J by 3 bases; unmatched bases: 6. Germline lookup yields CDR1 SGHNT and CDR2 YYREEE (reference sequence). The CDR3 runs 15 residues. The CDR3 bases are TGTGCCAGCAGCTCCCGACAGGGTGGTGGAAACACCATATATTTT. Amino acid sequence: CASSSRQGGGNTIYF.

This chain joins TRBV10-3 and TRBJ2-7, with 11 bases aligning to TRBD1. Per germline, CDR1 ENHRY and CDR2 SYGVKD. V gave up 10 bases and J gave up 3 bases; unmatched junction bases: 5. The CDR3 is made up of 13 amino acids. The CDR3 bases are TGTGCCACGGGACAGGGGGAGAACTACGAGCAGTACTTC. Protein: CATGQGENYEQYF.

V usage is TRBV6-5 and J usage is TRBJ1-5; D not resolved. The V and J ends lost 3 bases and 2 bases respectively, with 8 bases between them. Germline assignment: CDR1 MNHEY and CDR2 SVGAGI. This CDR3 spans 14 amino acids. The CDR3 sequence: CASSYRQGNQPQHF. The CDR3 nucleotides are TGTGCCAGCAGTTATCGGCAGGGCAATCAGCCCCAGCATTTT.

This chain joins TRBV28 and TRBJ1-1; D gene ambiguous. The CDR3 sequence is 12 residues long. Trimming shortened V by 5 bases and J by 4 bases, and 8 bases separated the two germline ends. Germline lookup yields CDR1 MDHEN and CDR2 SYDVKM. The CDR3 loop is CASSPGVTEAFF. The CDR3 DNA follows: TGTGCCAGCAGTCCGGGAGTCACTGAAGCTTTCTTT.

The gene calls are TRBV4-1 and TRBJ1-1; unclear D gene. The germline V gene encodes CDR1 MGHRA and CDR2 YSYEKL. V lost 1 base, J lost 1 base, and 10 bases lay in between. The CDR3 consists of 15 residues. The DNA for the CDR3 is TGCGCCAGCAGCCAAGCTGGAGCCAGGAACACTGAAGCTTTCTTT. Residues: CASSQAGARNTEAFF.

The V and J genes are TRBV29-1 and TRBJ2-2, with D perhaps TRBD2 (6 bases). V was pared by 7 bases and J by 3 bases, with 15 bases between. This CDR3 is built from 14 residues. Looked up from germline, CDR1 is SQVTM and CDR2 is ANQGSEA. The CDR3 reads CSARRGEDTGELFF. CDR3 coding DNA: TGCAGCGCGCGGAGAGGGGAGGACACCGGGGAGCTGTTTTTT.

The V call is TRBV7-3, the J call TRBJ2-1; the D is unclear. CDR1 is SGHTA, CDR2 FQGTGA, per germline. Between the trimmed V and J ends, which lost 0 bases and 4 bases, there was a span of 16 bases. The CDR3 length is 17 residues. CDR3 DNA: TGTGCCAGCAGCTTAACCTCCATGGGCCCCGGATACAATGAGCAGTTCTTC. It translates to CASSLTSMGPGYNEQFF.

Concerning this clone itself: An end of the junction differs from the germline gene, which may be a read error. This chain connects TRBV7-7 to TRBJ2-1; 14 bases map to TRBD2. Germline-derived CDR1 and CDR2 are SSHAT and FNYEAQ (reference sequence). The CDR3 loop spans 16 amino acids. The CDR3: CASSPGLAGAGVEQFF. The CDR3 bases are TGTGCTAGCAGCCCGGGACTAGCGGGAGCAGGGGTGGAACAGTTCTTC.